This TCR beta chain was documented in a study of T cells after yellow fever vaccination. General observations from the study: Detected again after the booster were most primary-vaccination clones, at 95% to 97% CD4 and approximately 90% CD8. Within FACS-sorted repertoires, abundant clonotypes contaminating from the bulk population could be present. Some clonotypes, a small share, were shared between CD4 and CD8 compartments.

It was through 5'RACE template switching that TCR cDNA was made, with a universal primer site and UMIs added. TCRdb reanalysed the 5' RACE reads using MiXCR and keeps one entry per CDR3 protein. The data show about 400,000 distinct CDR3 sequences, 6.2% seen once. This clonotype has only a few counts. Antigen: not known. The sequencing used PBMCs, collected 5 days after the yellow fever booster vaccination. The sequence was obtained from a man aged 25-45 years who received the YFV17D yellow fever vaccine.

This CDR3 reads CASSPSGMADTQYF. As DNA, the CDR3 is TGTGCCAGCAGTCCTAGCGGGATGGCAGATACGCAGTATTTT. The rearrangement joins TRBV12-3 or TRBV12-4 to TRBJ2-3, with TRBD2 identical over 9 bases. The CDR3 has 14 residues. V shed 5 bases, J shed 4 bases, and the junction held 4 bases outside the gene matches.